This TCR beta chain was identified during a study of CD8+ T cells in alopecia areata. On the study more broadly: Treatment comprised oral tofacitinib, 5 to 10 mg twice daily, in treated patients. Study-level points and caveats: Among the cells sequenced in scalp samples are also the resident alphabeta T cells of normal skin.

V lost 0 bases and J lost 0; bases outside the gene matches: 8. The CDR3 has 17 amino acids. CDR1 and CDR2 (germline): LGHNA, YSLEER. RNA extraction was followed by reverse transcription into cDNA, which acted as the sequencing template. TCRdb's table, derived via immunoSEQ multiplex PCR, lists solely in-frame clones and lacks some. Counted here are 45,000 to 60,000 clones, around 96% occurring once; the ten biggest clones make up about 26%. In the case of this clone: Its antigen is undetermined.

The V and J genes are TRBV4-3 and TRBJ2-7; 7 nucleotides agree with TRBD1. This receptor was taken from a human donor with alopecia areata. Material: CD8+ T cells sorted from blood, obtained at week 0. Here the CDR3 DNA reads TGCGCCAGCAGCCAAGACTACAGGGGTATGAACTCCTACGAGCAGTACTTC. This encodes CASSQDYRGMNSYEQYF.